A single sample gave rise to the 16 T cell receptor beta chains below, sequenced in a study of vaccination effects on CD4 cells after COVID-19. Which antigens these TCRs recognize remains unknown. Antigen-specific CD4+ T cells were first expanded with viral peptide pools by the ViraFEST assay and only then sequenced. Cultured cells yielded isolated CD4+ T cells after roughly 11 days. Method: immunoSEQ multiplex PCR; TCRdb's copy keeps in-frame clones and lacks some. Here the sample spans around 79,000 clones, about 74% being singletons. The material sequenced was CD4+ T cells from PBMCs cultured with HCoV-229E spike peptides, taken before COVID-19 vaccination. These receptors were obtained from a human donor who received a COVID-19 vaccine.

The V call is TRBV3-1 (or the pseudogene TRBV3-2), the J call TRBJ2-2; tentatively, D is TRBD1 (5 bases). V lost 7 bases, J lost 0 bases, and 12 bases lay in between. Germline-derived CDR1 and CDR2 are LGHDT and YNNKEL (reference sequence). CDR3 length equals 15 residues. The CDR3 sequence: CASTVQGTNTGELFF. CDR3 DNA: TGTGCCAGCACGGTTCAGGGTACGAACACCGGGGAGCTGTTTTTT.

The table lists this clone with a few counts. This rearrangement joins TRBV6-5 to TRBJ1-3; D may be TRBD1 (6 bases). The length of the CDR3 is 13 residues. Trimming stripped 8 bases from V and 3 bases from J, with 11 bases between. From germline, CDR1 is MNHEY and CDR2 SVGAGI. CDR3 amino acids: CASQGTYGNTIYF. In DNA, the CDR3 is TGTGCCAGCCAAGGGACATATGGAAACACCATATATTTT.

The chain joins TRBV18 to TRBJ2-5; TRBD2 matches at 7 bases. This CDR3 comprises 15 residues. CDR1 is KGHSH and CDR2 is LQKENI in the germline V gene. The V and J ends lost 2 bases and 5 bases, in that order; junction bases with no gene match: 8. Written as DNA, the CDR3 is TGTGCCAGCTCACCAAGGTCCAGCGGGGCGGAGACCCAGTACTTC. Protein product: CASSPRSSGAETQYF.

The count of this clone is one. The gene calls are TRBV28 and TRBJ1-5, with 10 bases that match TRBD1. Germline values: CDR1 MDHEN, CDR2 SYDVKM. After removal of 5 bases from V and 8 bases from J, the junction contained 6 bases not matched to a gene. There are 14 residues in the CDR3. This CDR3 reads CASSKDRGIKPQHF. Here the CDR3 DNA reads TGTGCCAGCAGTAAGGACAGGGGGATAAAGCCCCAGCATTTT.

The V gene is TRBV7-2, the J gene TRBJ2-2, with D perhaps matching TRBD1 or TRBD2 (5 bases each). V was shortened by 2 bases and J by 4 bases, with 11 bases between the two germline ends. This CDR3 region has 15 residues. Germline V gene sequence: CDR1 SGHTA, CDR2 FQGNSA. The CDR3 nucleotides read TGTGCCAGCAGCTTACGGACTGGGGCCACCGGGGAGCTGTTTTTT. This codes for CASSLRTGATGELFF. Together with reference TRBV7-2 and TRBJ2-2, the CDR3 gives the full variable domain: GAGVSQSPSNKVTEKGKDVELRCDPISGHTALYWYRQSLGQGLEFLIYFQGNSAPDKSGLPSDRFSAERTGGSVSTLTIQRTQQEDSAVYLCASSLRTGATGELFFGEGSRLTVL.

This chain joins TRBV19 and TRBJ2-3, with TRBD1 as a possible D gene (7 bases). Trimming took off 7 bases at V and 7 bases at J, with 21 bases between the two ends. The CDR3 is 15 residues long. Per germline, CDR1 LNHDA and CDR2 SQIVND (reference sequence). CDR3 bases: TGTGCCAGTACTTCTGGCGGGACAGCGGGTTATACGCAGTATTTT. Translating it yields CASTSGGTAGYTQYF.

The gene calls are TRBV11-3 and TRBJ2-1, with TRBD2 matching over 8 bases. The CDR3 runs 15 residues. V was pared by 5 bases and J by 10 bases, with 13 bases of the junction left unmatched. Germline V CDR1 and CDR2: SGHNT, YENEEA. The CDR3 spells CASSGGGSGVEEQFF. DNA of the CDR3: TGTGCCAGCAGCGGAGGGGGTAGCGGGGTCGAGGAGCAGTTCTTC.

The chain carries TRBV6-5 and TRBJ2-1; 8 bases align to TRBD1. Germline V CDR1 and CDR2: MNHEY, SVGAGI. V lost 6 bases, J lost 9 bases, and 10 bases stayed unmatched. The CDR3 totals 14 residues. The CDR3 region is CASSLDRVGREQFF. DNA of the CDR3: TGTGCCAGCAGCCTGGACAGGGTAGGGCGTGAGCAGTTCTTC.

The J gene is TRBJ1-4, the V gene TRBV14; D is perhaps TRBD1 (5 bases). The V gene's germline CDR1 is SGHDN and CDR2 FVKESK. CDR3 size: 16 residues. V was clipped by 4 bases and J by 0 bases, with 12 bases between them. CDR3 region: CASSLRRGATNEKLFF. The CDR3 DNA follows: TGTGCCAGCAGCCTACGAAGAGGGGCAACTAATGAAAAACTGTTTTTT.

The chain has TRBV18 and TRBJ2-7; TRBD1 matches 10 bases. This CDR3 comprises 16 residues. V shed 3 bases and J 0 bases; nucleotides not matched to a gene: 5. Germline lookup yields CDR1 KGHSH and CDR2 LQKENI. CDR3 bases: TGTGCCAGCTCACCCGTAGACAGGGGGCCCTCCTACGAGCAGTACGTC. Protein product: CASSPVDRGPSYEQYV.

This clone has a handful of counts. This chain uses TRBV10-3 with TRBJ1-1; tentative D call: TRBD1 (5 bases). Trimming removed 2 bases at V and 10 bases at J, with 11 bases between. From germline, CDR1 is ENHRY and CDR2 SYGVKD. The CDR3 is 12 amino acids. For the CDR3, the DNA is TGTGCCATCAGTGAGAACCAGGGAGCAGCTTTCTTT. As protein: CAISENQGAAFF.

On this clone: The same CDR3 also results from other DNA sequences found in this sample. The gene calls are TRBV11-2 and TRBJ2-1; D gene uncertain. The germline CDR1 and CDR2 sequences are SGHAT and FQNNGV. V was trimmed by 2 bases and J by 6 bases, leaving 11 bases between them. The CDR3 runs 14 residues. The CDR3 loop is CASSLLGGSNEQFF. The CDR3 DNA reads TGTGCCAGCAGCTTACTAGGCGGCTCCAATGAGCAGTTCTTC. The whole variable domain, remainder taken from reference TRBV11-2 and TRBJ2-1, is EAGVAQSPRYKIIEKRQSVAFWCNPISGHATLYWYQQILGQGPKLLIQFQNNGVVDDSQLPKDRFSAERLKGVDSTLKIQPAKLEDSAVYLCASSLLGGSNEQFFGPGTRLTVL.

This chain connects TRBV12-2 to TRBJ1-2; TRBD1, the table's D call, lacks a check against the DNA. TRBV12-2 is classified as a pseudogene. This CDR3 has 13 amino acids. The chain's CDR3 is CASRHRDTRGYTF. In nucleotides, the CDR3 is TGTGCAAGTCGCCACCGGGACACTAGGGGCTACACCTTC.

The CDR3 sequence: CASSESKGRNQPQHF. In nucleotides, the CDR3 is TGCGCCAGCAGTGAGTCCAAGGGTCGCAATCAGCCCCAGCATTTT. The chain joins TRBV10-1 to TRBJ1-5; D not resolved. V was shortened by 0 bases and J by 2 bases, with 8 bases between the two germline ends. The germline gives CDR1 WNHNN, CDR2 SYGVQD (reference sequence). There are 15 residues in the CDR3.

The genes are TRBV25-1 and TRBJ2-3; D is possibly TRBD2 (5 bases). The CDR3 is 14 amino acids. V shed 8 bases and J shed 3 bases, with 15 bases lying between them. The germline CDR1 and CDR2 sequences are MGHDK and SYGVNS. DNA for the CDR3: TGTGCCAGCCGCGGACGGACTTCTACAGATACGCAGTATTTT. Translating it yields CASRGRTSTDTQYF. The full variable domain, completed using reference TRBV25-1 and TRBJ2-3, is EADIYQTPRYLVIGTGKKITLECSQTMGHDKMYWYQQDPGMELHLIHYSYGVNSTEKGDLSSESTVSRIRTEHFPLTLESARPSHTSQYLCASRGRTSTDTQYFGPGTRLTVL.

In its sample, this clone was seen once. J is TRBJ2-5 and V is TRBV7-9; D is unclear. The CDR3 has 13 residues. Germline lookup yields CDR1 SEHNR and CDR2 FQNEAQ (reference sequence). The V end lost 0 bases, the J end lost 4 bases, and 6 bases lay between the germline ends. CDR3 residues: CASSLAGRETQYF. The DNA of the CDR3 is TGTGCCAGCAGCTTAGCCGGGCGAGAGACCCAGTACTTC.